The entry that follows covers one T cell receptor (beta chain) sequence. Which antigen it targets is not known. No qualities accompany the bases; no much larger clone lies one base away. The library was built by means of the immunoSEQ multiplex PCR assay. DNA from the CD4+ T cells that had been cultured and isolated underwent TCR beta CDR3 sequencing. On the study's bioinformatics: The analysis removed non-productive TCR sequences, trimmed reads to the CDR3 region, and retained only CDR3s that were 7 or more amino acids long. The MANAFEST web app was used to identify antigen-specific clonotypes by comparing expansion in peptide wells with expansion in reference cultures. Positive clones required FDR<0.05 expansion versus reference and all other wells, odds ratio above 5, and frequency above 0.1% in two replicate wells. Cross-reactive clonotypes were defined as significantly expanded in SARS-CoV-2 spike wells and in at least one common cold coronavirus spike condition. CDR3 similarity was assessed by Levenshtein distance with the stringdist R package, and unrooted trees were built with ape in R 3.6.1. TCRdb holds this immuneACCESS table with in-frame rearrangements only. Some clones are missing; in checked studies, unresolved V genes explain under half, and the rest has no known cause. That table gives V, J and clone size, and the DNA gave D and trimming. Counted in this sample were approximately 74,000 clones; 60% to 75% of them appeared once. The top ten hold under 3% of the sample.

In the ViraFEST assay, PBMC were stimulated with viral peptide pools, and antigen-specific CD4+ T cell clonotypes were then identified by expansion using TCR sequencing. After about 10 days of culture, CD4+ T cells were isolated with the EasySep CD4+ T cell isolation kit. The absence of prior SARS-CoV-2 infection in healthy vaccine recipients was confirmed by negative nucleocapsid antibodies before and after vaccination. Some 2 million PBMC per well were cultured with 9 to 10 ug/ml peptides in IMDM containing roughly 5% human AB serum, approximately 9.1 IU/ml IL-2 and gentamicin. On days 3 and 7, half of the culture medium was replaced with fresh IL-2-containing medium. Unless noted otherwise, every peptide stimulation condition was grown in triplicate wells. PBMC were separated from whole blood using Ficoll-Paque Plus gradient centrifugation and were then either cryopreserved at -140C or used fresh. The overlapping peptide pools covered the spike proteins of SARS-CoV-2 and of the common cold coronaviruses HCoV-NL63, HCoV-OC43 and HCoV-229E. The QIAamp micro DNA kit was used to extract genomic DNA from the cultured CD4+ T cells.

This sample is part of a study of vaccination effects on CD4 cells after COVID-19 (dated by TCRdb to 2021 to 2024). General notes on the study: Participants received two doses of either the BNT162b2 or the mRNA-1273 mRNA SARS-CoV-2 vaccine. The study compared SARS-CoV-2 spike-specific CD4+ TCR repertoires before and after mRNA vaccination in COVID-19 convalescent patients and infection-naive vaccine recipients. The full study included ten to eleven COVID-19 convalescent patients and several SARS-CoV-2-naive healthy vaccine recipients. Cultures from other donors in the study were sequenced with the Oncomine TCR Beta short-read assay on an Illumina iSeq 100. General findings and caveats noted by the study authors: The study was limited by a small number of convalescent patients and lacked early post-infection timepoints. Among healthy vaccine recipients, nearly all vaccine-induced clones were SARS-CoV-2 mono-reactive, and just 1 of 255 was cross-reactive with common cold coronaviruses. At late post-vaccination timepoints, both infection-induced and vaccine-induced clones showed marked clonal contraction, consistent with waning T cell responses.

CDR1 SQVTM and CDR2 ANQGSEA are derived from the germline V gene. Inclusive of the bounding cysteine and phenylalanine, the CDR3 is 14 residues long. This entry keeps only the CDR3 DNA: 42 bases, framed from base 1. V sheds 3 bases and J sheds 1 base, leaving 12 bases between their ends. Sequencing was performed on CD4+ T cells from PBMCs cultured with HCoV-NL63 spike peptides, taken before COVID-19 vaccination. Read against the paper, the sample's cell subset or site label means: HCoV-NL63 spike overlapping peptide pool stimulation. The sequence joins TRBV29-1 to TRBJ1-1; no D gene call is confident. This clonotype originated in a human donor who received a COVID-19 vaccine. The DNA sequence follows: TGCAGCGTTGAGCAGATATCGAAGAACACTGAAGCTTTCTTT. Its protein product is CSVEQISKNTEAFF.